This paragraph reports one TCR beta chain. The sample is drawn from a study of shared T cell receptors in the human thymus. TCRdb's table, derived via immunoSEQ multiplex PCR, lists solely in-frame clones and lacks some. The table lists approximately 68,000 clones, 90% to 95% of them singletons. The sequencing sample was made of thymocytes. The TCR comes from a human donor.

The CDR3 here is CASIVRDRGRRDTEAFF. CDR3 sequence (DNA): TGTGCCAGTATTGTGAGGGACAGGGGGCGGAGGGACACTGAAGCTTTCTTT. V usage is TRBV19 and J usage is TRBJ1-1; the match to TRBD1 covers 12 bases. After removal of 7 bases from V and 3 bases from J, the junction contained 12 bases not matched to a gene. Per the germline V gene, CDR1 is LNHDA and CDR2 is SQIVND (reference sequence). The CDR3 contains 17 residues.